These T cell receptor beta chains were read from a single sample in a study of identical twins. Via MiXCR, TCRdb re-called the 5' RACE reads, giving one row per CDR3 protein. The top ten hold roughly 6.8% of the sample, which has roughly 290,000 distinct CDR3 sequences, roughly 10% seen once. This sample also appeared in a second study, on yellow fever vaccine responses in identical twins.

The specimen sequenced was CD8+ T cells sorted from blood. These receptors were obtained from a woman aged 18-29 years in good health. The conserved cysteine and the conserved F or W are not part of the CDR3 here.

>TRBJ2-7|TRBV4-3
ASSQDQGQDEQY
>TRBJ2-1|TRBV28
ATLSPGATSPNHNEQF
>TRBJ2-4|TRBV3-1
ASSQASVGWDLGTKNIQY
>TRBJ2-7|TRBV4-1
ASSHNGLSGYEQY
>TRBJ2-1|TRBV20-1
SARASSGRAEQF
>TRBJ2-3|TRBV5-4
ASSSGQGITDTQY
>TRBJ2-7|TRBV9
ASSVGNEQY
>TRBJ2-3|TRBV3-1
ASSQPREGGDTQY
>TRBJ1-2|TRBV6-1
ASRWGGTGGYT
>TRBJ2-1|TRBV29-1
SPAQGRGNEQF
>TRBJ2-3|TRBV4-1
ASSQGVGLAEDTQY
>TRBJ2-7|TRBV3-1
ASSPQRLAGTYERY
>TRBJ2-5|TRBV3-1
ASSHRDRQETQY
>TRBJ2-4|TRBV5-4
ASTAKNIQY
>TRBJ1-2|TRBV28
ASSLRDSIYGYT
>TRBJ1-2|TRBV12-5
ASGLGRDGGYGYT
>TRBJ2-1|TRBV29-1
SVETAGAGARLFYNEQF